The clone carrying this TCR beta chain was counted many times. Its antigen is still unknown. A patient was excluded if there was uncontrolled infection, other autoimmune disease, pregnancy or lactation. This sample was included in a study of T cells in Graves' hyperthyroidism and ophthalmopathy. Whole-study results and caveats: Patients with ophthalmopathy were separated from those with stable hyperthyroidism by a 13 V-J model.

Germline V lookup: CDR1 MNHEY, CDR2 SMNVEV (reference sequence). There are 13 residues in the CDR3. V lost 5 bases and J 4 bases, leaving 9 bases between the germline ends. Researchers took RNA transcripts and amplified the TCR beta CDR3 regions from them. The HTBI primer set drove a first-round RT-PCR of the TCR CDR3. TCRdb fed the multiplex PCR reads into MiXCR, producing one record per CDR3 protein. The sample shows some 580,000 distinct CDR3 sequences, about a sixth of them seen only once. The source is a middle-aged woman with Graves' ophthalmopathy. The sequencing sample was made of blood. The chain employs TRBV27 and TRBJ1-5; D may be TRBD1 (5 bases). CDR3 sequence: CASSLRQNQPQHF. The CDR3 bases are TGTGCCAGCAGTCTGAGACAGAATCAGCCCCAGCATTTT.